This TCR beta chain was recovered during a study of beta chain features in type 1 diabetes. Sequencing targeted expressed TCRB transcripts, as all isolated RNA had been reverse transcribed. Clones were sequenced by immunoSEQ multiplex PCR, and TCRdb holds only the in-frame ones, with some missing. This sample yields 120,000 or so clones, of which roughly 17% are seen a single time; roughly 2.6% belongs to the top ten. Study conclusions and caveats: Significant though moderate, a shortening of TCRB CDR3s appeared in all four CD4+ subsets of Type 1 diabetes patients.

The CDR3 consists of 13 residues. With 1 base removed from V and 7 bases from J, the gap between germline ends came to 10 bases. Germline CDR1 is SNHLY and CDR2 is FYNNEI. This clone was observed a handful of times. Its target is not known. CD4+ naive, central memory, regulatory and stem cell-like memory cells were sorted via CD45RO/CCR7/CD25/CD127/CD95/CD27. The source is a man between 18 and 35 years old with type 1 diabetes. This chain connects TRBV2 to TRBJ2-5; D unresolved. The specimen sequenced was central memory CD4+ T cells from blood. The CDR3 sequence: CASSEEVQTTQYF. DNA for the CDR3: TGTGCCAGCAGTGAAGAGGTACAGACGACCCAGTACTTC.